Listed here is a single TCR beta chain. No antigen is known for it. The PCR ran on 60 Vbeta and 13 Jbeta primers. The table came from immunoSEQ multiplex PCR; TCRdb's copy has only in-frame clones and leaves some out. Of roughly 190,000 clones listed, around four fifths are singletons. This entry belongs to a study of cytomegalovirus exposure and HLA in healthy donors. The wider study: Of all 400 or so donors who were genotyped, around 82% belonged to the Caucasian-associated ancestry cluster.

Study observations and caveats: In an earlier analysis, in roughly 580 donors, most V segments appeared productive either ~90% or ~30% of the time.

This CDR3 is built from 14 residues. Trimming took 0 bases from V and 6 from J, leaving 9 bases between them. Germline CDR1 reads SGDLS; CDR2 reads YYNGEE. Source material: PBMCs. The receptor was derived from a woman aged 45 to 65 in good health and CMV-seropositive. The rearrangement uses TRBV9 and TRBJ1-4; D is unclear. Written as DNA, the CDR3 is TGTGCCAGCAGCGTAGACAGAGCGGATGAAAAACTGTTTTTT. It codes for CASSVDRADEKLFF.